This TCR beta chain was identified during a study of post-analysis software for immune sequencing data. Study-wide context: The disease courses spanned relapsing-remitting, secondary progressive and progressive-relapsing forms of multiple sclerosis. Points from the study as a whole: In patients, five TRBV segments were more frequent than in controls, with TRBV5-6, TRBV5-1 and TRBV20-1 among them. Those samples that were prepared in the same batch co-clustered strongly by F measure. Patients with multiple sclerosis recorded significantly lower normalized Chao1 diversity than controls, the study found.

J lost 3 bases, V lost 2 bases, and 7 bases had no gene match. The CDR3 runs to 16 residues. Germline lookup yields CDR1 KGHDR and CDR2 SFDVKD. Sequencing libraries made from TCR beta cDNA carried unique molecular identifiers. T cells numbering roughly 0.95 to 11 million gave rise to 400,000 to 550,000 cDNA molecules. Each CDR3 protein gets one entry after TCRdb re-called the PCR reads with MiXCR. The table has roughly 700,000 distinct CDR3 sequences, less than 35% seen once; the top ten hold around 0.55%. A few counts support this clonotype. No antigen is known for it. This clonotype originated in a girl aged 10 to 17 with multiple sclerosis. The chain joins TRBV24-1 to TRBJ2-5, with 8 bases that match TRBD1. The sample consisted of blood. CDR3 nucleotide sequence: TGTGCCACCAGTGATTCGGGACAGGTCCAGAAAGAGACCCAGTACTTC. This encodes CATSDSGQVQKETQYF.